These 3 T cell receptor beta chains originate from one sample sequenced in a study of blood T cell repertoires in COVID-19. Data came from immunoSEQ multiplex PCR; TCRdb stores just in-frame clones and leaves some out. This sample yields some 150,000 clones, of which approximately 88% are seen a single time; 2.2% belongs to the top ten. The sequenced material came from peripheral blood. These receptor sequences come from a man between 65 and 85 years old with acute or convalescent COVID-19.

The V gene is TRBV6-1, the J gene TRBJ1-5; D is unclear. V shed 0 bases and J shed 8 bases, with 14 bases lying between them. The CDR3 is made up of 15 amino acids. Germline V gene data show CDR1 as MNHNS and CDR2 as SASEGT. The CDR3 loop is CASSEAGSGREPQHF. CDR3 bases: TGTGCCAGCAGTGAAGCAGGGTCCGGGAGGGAGCCCCAGCATTTT.

This clone was counted between two and nine times. The chain recombines TRBV9 with TRBJ2-5, with D possibly matching TRBD2 (6 bases). Germline lookup yields CDR1 SGDLS and CDR2 YYNGEE. This CDR3 spans 15 amino acids. Trimming removed 2 bases at V and 7 bases at J, with 18 bases between. CDR3 in DNA: TGTGCCAGCAGCGTTGGGGGGTTGACTGTCGGGACCCAGTACTTC. It yields the protein CASSVGGLTVGTQYF.

The chain joins TRBV18 to TRBJ2-5, with D uncertain. CDR1 KGHSH and CDR2 LQKENI come from the germline V gene. Deletions cut 3 bases from V and 4 bases from J, with 3 bases between. This CDR3 is built from 11 residues. The CDR3 here is CASSPSETQYF. In DNA form, the CDR3 reads TGTGCCAGCTCACCCTCAGAGACCCAGTACTTC.